This T cell receptor (beta chain) is from a study of shared clonotypes between healthy human individuals. The study, taken as a whole, reports: Naive subsets typically showed greater estimated richness than memory subsets. Limited genetic and exposure-history diversity came from having few donors. A reduction in generation probabilities was seen for non-shared clonotypes relative to those shared by all four donors.

Adult donors, all healthy and HIV-negative, had no recent acute infections or vaccinations. Profiled with immunoSEQ multiplex PCR; TCRdb holds only in-frame clones, not every one. Altogether roughly 700,000 clones are present, approximately 74% being singletons, with the ten largest covering under 2%. This CDR3 is built from 15 residues. Ten or more counts support this clone. As yet, its antigen is unknown. This chain joins TRBV12-2 and TRBJ2-7; the table's D call, TRBD1, was not checked against the DNA. TRBV12-2 corresponds to a pseudogene. The receptor was isolated from a woman aged 25 to 39 in good health. What was sequenced was memory CD4+ T cells sorted from blood. Regarding subset: CD45RA-negative fraction. The CDR3 nucleotides read TGTGCAAGTCGCTTTCGGGCTAAGGGGGCCTTCGAGCAGTACTTC. Protein: CASRFRAKGAFEQYF.